This TCR beta chain originates from a study of T-cell reconstitution after alpha-beta-depleted transplantation in children. Preparing the TCRbeta library involved the use of unique molecular identifiers. TCRdb reprocessed the PCR reads with MiXCR, giving one entry per CDR3 protein. The data contain approximately 270,000 distinct CDR3 sequences, nearly 10% of them singletons. The ends were cut back, 0 bases at V and 5 bases at J, with 20 bases in the middle. Germline CDR1 reads DFQATT; CDR2 reads SNEGSKA (reference sequence). This CDR3 spans 16 amino acids. The chain combines TRBV20-1 with TRBJ2-7; TRBD1 might be the D (6 bases). The source of this sequence is a human donor who donated a stem cell graft to a child with SCID. The source material was PBMCs from the stem cell graft donor, sampled from the stem cell graft. Here the CDR3 reads CSARDPQAGDQHEQYF. The CDR3 nucleotides are TGCAGTGCTAGAGATCCCCAGGCAGGGGACCAACACGAGCAGTACTTC.